The present TCR beta chain was sequenced within a study of cytomegalovirus exposure and HLA in healthy donors. Study as a whole: There were around 100 million unique TCR beta sequences, drawn from some 180 million T cells, in an earlier analysis.

This PCR relied on a set of 60 Vbeta primers and 13 Jbeta primers. Only in-frame clones appear in the TCRdb table, and some are missing; sequencing was by immunoSEQ multiplex PCR. The table shows about 150,000 clones, with about 80% occurring only once. The CDR3 loop spans 15 amino acids. V trimming: 1 base; J trimming: 5 bases; junction bases outside the gene matches: 5. CDR1 and CDR2 from the germline V gene are SEHNR and FQNEAQ (reference sequence). Of note for this clone: Its antigen remains unidentified.

Study-wide results and limits: Most TCR sequences were seen very rarely across donors, but some public TCRs occurred in many. TCR beta chains numbering about 160 were designated cytomegalovirus-associated. Roughly uniform depth of sequencing across donors was assumed in presence/absence analyses.

V is TRBV7-9 and J is TRBJ2-3, with TRBD2 matching 8 bases. Sequencing was performed on PBMCs. The source is a woman in her fifties or sixties in good health and CMV-seropositive. DNA for the CDR3: TGTGCCAGCAGCTTAGGCGGGGGGATTCGAGATACGCAGTATTTT. Amino acids: CASSLGGGIRDTQYF.